Shown below are 23 T cell receptor beta chains from a single sample sequenced in a study of Graves' ophthalmopathy and Graves' hyperthyroidism. The authors amplified TCR beta CDR3 regions, and they did so from RNA transcripts for repertoire sequencing. HTBI primers served in a first-round RT-PCR, which a second-round multiplex PCR followed. Using its own MiXCR run on the multiplex PCR reads, TCRdb lists one record per CDR3 protein. Here the sample spans roughly 600,000 distinct CDR3 sequences, 39% being singletons. Sequencing was performed on peripheral blood or thyroid tissue (not recorded which). The origin of the receptors is an adult man with Graves' hyperthyroidism.

This clonotype has a count of ten or more. CDR3 sequence (DNA): TGTGCCAGCAGCGGCCAGGGCGGGGTCACTGAAGCTTTCTTT. This codes for CASSGQGGVTEAFF. The chain carries TRBV7-6 and TRBJ1-1, with D tentatively TRBD1 (5 bases). The germline V and J ends were trimmed by 5 bases and 4 bases, with 14 bases remaining between them. CDR1 and CDR2 (germline): SGHVS, FNYEAQ. This CDR3 is 14 amino acids long.

The sample holds many counts of this clonotype. The J gene is TRBJ2-2, the V gene TRBV5-1, with 10 bases identical to TRBD2. Germline V lookup: CDR1 SGHRS, CDR2 YFSETQ. The CDR3 is 18 residues long. The trim removed 3 bases at V and 0 bases at J, leaving 8 bases unmatched. CDR3 in amino acids: CASSWTSGAYANTGELFF. The DNA of the CDR3 is TGCGCCAGCAGCTGGACTAGCGGAGCCTACGCGAACACCGGGGAGCTGTTTTTT.

This rearrangement joins TRBV25-1 to TRBJ1-5, with D possibly being TRBD1 (5 bases). The V gene lost 5 bases and the J gene lost 3 bases, with 11 bases spanning the gap. Germline assignment: CDR1 MGHDK and CDR2 SYGVNS. This CDR3 contains 14 residues. The CDR3 DNA reads TGTGCCAGCAGTTACTTGGGGGTCAATCAGCCCCAGCATTTT. Residues: CASSYLGVNQPQHF.

The table lists this clonotype with many counts. The chain employs TRBV24-1 and TRBJ1-2; D uncertain. There are 14 residues in the CDR3. The V gene lost 3 bases and the J gene lost 1 base, with 8 bases spanning the gap. In germline, CDR1 is KGHDR, CDR2 SFDVKD. The DNA for the CDR3 is TGTGCCACCAGTGATACCGGCCTTAACTATGGCTACACCTTC. It translates to CATSDTGLNYGYTF.

The gene calls are TRBV29-1 and TRBJ1-1, with D maybe TRBD1 (6 bases). Germline V lookup: CDR1 SQVTM, CDR2 ANQGSEA. The CDR3 extends over 12 amino acids. V lost 4 bases to trimming and J lost 1 base, with 7 bases between them. The CDR3 bases are TGCAGCGTTGCGGACAGGAACACTGAAGCTTTCTTT. Residues: CSVADRNTEAFF.

In its sample, this clonotype was seen many times. The V and J genes are TRBV7-9 and TRBJ1-4; D is undetermined. This CDR3 is built from 15 residues. V was shortened by 5 bases and J by 4 bases, with 14 bases between the two germline ends. The germline V gene has CDR1 SEHNR and CDR2 FQNEAQ (reference sequence). The DNA of the CDR3 is TGTGCCAGCAGCGCCTGGAGGGTAGATAATGAAAAACTGTTTTTT. Translation: CASSAWRVDNEKLFF.

The chain recombines TRBV29-1 with TRBJ2-6; no clear D. This CDR3 comprises 12 residues. V lost 6 bases and J 4 bases, leaving 7 bases between the germline ends. Germline assignment: CDR1 SQVTM and CDR2 ANQGSEA. In DNA form, the CDR3 reads TGCAGCGTGATGACAGGGGCCAACGTCCTGACTTTC. Translating gives CSVMTGANVLTF. The whole variable domain, filled in from reference TRBV29-1 and TRBJ2-6, reads SAVISQKPSRDICQRGTSLTIQCQVDSQVTMMFWYRQQPGQSLTLIATANQGSEATYESGFVIDKFPISRPNLTFSTLTVSNMSPEDSSIYLCSVMTGANVLTFGAGSRLTVL.

The V call is TRBV9, the J call TRBJ2-7; 10 bases fit TRBD1. CDR1 and CDR2 from the germline V gene are SGDLS and YYNGEE. V shed 2 bases, J shed 6 bases, and the junction held 2 bases outside the gene matches. The CDR3 runs to 13 residues. The CDR3 loop is CASSVGTGAEQYF. DNA of the CDR3: TGTGCCAGCAGCGTTGGGACAGGGGCCGAGCAGTACTTC.

This clonotype occurred many times. The CDR3 DNA reads TGTGCCAGCAGCTTGGCCCCCTGGACAGGGTTTGGGGCCAACGTCCTGACTTTC. As protein: CASSLAPWTGFGANVLTF. V and J are TRBV5-6 and TRBJ2-6; 8 bases agree with TRBD1. Germline lookup yields CDR1 SGHDT and CDR2 YYEEEE. The junction had 8 bases not matched to a gene; V was cut back by 0 bases and J by 3 bases. The CDR3 is 18 residues long.

In its sample, this clonotype was seen many times. This chain joins TRBV29-1 and TRBJ1-2, with D possibly TRBD1 on 6 matching bases. V was clipped by 7 bases and J by 8 bases, with 17 bases between them. From germline, CDR1 is SQVTM and CDR2 ANQGSEA. This CDR3 is built from 12 residues. The CDR3 region is CSAQGPFSGYTF. The DNA for the CDR3 is TGCAGCGCGCAGGGGCCCTTCTCAGGCTACACCTTC.

This clonotype appeared many times. The chain couples TRBV7-2 to TRBJ1-1, with a weak D call TRBD1 (6 bases). V dropped 6 bases and J dropped 3 bases, with 11 bases sitting between them. Germline CDR1 is SGHTA and CDR2 is FQGNSA. This CDR3 is 13 amino acids long. The CDR3 sequence: CASRTQGYTEAFF. The DNA for the CDR3 is TGTGCCAGCAGAACTCAGGGGTACACTGAAGCTTTCTTT.

The genes are TRBV14 and TRBJ1-5; 8 nucleotides agree with TRBD1. The ends lost 3 bases at V and 3 bases at J; junction bases unmatched: 4. CDR3 length equals 15 residues. Germline assignment: CDR1 SGHDN and CDR2 FVKESK. The CDR3: CASSHRQGINQPQHF. For the CDR3, the DNA is TGTGCCAGCAGCCACCGACAGGGGATCAATCAGCCCCAGCATTTT.

This clonotype has just one count. Being one base from a much bigger clone, this may be a read error. This chain uses TRBV7-9 with TRBJ1-2; D is unclear. V was pared by 5 bases and J by 0 bases, with 10 bases between. CDR1 and CDR2 (germline): SEHNR, FQNEAQ (reference sequence). The CDR3 has 14 residues. CDR3: CASSTNKPNYGYTF. The DNA of the CDR3 is TGTGCCAGCAGCACCAACAAACCTAACTATGGCTACACCTTC.

The V gene is TRBV24-1, the J gene TRBJ2-3; TRBD2 might be the D (5 bases). Trimming removed 4 bases from V and 14 bases from J, with 18 bases in between. The CDR3 loop spans 13 amino acids. Germline CDR1 reads KGHDR; CDR2 reads SFDVKD. The CDR3 is CATSDPGLKRTYF. DNA of the CDR3: TGTGCCACCAGTGACCCTGGACTGAAGCGGACGTATTTT.

There are many counts of this clonotype. The V and J genes are TRBV7-9 and TRBJ2-7; TRBD1 agrees at 7 bases. V was clipped by 4 bases and J by 1 base; unmatched bases: 7. Germline V gives CDR1 SEHNR, CDR2 FQNEAQ (reference sequence). The CDR3 is made up of 15 amino acids. CDR3 protein: CASSSVPTGSYEQYF. Written as DNA, the CDR3 is TGTGCCAGCAGCTCCGTACCGACAGGGTCCTACGAGCAGTACTTC.

In its sample, this clonotype was seen many times. The chain links TRBV7-9 to TRBJ2-5; no definite D call. The CDR3 is 12 residues long. The V and J ends lost 4 bases and 5 bases respectively, with 8 bases between them. In germline, CDR1 is SEHNR, CDR2 FQNEAQ (reference sequence). This chain's CDR3 is CASSSPGETQYF. The CDR3 bases are TGTGCCAGCAGCTCCCCCGGGGAGACCCAGTACTTC.

DNA for the CDR3: TGTGCCAGCAGCTTAATCGCCGAGACCTACGAGCAGTACTTC. Translating it yields CASSLIAETYEQYF. The rearrangement uses TRBV7-9 and TRBJ2-7, with D hard to call. Germline values: CDR1 SEHNR, CDR2 FQNEAQ (reference sequence). This CDR3 has 14 amino acids. With 2 bases removed from V and 2 bases from J, the gap between germline ends came to 10 bases.

This sequence joins TRBV5-6 and TRBJ2-1, with 10 bases aligning to TRBD2. This CDR3 is 15 amino acids long. Germline V lookup: CDR1 SGHDT, CDR2 YYEEEE. J lost 10 bases, V lost 1 base, and 8 bases had no gene match. CDR3 DNA sequence: TGTGCCAGCAGCTTGCGGACTAGCGGCCCGAGAGAGCAGTTCTTC. Translation: CASSLRTSGPREQFF. The full variable domain, rest sourced from reference TRBV5-6 and TRBJ2-1, is DAGVTQSPTHLIKTRGQQVTLRCSPKSGHDTVSWYQQALGQGPQFIFQYYEEEERQRGNFPDRFSGHQFPNYSSELNVNALLLGDSALYLCASSLRTSGPREQFFGPGTRLTVL.

The V call is TRBV7-2, the J call TRBJ1-5; 12 nucleotides align to TRBD1. Unmatched junction bases numbered 4, after V lost 5 bases and J lost 2 bases. Germline V CDR1 and CDR2: SGHTA, FQGNSA. The CDR3 is 16 amino acids. The CDR3 nucleotides read TGTGCCAGCAGCCTGGGACAGGGGGCTGGCAATCAGCCCCAGCATTTT. As protein: CASSLGQGAGNQPQHF. Full variable domain (rest looked up from reference TRBV7-2 and TRBJ1-5): GAGVSQSPSNKVTEKGKDVELRCDPISGHTALYWYRQSLGQGLEFLIYFQGNSAPDKSGLPSDRFSAERTGGSVSTLTIQRTQQEDSAVYLCASSLGQGAGNQPQHFGDGTRLSIL.

This clonotype has ten or more counts. The V call is TRBV6-1, the J call TRBJ1-5, with TRBD1 as a possible D gene (6 bases). Germline lookup yields CDR1 MNHNS and CDR2 SASEGT. The V end was cut by 1 base, the J end by 1 base, with 11 bases between. This CDR3 spans 16 amino acids. CDR3 sequence: CASSEGGGGSNQPQHF. DNA for the CDR3: TGTGCCAGCAGTGAAGGCGGAGGGGGGAGCAATCAGCCCCAGCATTTT.

As regards this clonotype: Being one base from a much bigger clone, this may be a read error. V and J are TRBV10-1 and TRBJ1-2, with 10 bases aligning to TRBD1. Germline CDR1 WNHNN, CDR2 SYGVQD (reference sequence). This CDR3 spans 13 amino acids. The CDR3 loop is CVSQRDRGSGYTF. The CDR3 nucleotides are TGCGTCAGTCAACGGGACAGGGGTTCTGGCTACACCTTC.

This clonotype was found many times. The chain uses TRBV12-3 or TRBV12-4 and TRBJ2-7; D uncertain. V gave up 1 base and J gave up 3 bases, with 13 bases separating them. The CDR3 is made up of 15 amino acids. In DNA form, the CDR3 reads TGTGCCAGCAGTTTAGGACCCCCCGGCCACTACGAGCAGTACTTC. Residues: CASSLGPPGHYEQYF.

This clonotype was recorded at least ten times. V is TRBV12-3 or TRBV12-4 and J is TRBJ2-7; D remains unclear. The CDR3 has 12 residues. Trimming removed 8 bases at V and 3 bases at J, with 11 bases between. CDR3 in amino acids: CASGRRDYEQYF. The CDR3 nucleotides are TGTGCCAGCGGCAGGCGCGACTACGAGCAGTACTTC.